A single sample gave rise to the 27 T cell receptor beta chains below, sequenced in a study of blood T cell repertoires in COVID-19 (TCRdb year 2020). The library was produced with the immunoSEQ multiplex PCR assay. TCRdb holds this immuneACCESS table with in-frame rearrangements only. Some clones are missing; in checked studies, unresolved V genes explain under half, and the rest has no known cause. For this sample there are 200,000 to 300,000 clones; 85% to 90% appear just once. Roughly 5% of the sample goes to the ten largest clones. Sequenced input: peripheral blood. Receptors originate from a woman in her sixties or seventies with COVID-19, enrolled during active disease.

Written as DNA, the CDR3 is TGTGCCAGCAATCAAATTACGGGAGCTGCTGGGAATGAGCAGTTCTTC. It codes for CASNQITGAAGNEQFF. V and J are TRBV27 and TRBJ2-1; perhaps TRBD2 as D (6 bases). Trimming pared 7 bases from V and 7 bases from J, leaving 23 bases between. Germline CDR1 is MNHEY and CDR2 is SMNVEV (reference sequence). The CDR3 extends over 16 amino acids.

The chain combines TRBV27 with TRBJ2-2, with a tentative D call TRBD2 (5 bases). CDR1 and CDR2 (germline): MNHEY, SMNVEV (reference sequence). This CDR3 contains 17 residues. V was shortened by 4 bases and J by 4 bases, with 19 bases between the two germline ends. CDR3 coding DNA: TGTGCCAGCAGTTCTCGGGTCGGTGGGAGAAGCACCGGGGAGCTGTTTTTT. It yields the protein CASSSRVGGRSTGELFF.

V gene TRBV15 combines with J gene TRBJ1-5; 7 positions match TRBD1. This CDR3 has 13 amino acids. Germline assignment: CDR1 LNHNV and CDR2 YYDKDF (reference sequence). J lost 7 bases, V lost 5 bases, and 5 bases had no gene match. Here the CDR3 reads CATSRRGGQPQHF. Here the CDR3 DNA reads TGTGCCACCAGCCGAAGAGGGGGCCAGCCCCAGCATTTT.

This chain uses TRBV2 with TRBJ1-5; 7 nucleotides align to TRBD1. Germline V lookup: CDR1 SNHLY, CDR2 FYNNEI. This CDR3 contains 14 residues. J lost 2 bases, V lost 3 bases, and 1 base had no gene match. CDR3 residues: CASSDDRGNQPQHF. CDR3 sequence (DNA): TGTGCCAGCAGTGACGACAGGGGCAATCAGCCCCAGCATTTT. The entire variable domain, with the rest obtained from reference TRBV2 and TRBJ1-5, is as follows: EPEVTQTPSHQVTQMGQEVILRCVPISNHLYFYWYRQILGQKVEFLVSFYNNEISEKSEIFDDQFSVERPDGSNFTLKIRSTKLEDSAMYFCASSDDRGNQPQHFGDGTRLSIL.

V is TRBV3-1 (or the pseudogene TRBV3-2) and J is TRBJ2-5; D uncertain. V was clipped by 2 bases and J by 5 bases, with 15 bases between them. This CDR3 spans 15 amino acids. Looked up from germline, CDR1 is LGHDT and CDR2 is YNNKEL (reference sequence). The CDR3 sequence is CASSQNAVARETQYF. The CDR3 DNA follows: TGTGCCAGCAGCCAAAATGCGGTAGCCCGGGAGACCCAGTACTTC.

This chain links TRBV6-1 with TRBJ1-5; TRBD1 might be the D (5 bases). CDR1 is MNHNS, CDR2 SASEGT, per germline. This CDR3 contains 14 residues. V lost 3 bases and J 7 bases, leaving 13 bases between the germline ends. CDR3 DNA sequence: TGTGCCAGCAGTGACGCAGACAGTGGCCAGCCCCAGCATTTT. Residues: CASSDADSGQPQHF.

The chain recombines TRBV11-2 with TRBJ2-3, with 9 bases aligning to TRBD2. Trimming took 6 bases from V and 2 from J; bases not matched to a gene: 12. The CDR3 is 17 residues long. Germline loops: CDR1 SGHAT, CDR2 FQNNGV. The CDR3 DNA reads TGTGCCAGCAGAAAATGGGCTAGCGGGAAGGTCACAGATACGCAGTATTTT. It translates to CASRKWASGKVTDTQYF. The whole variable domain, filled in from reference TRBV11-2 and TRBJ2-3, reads EAGVAQSPRYKIIEKRQSVAFWCNPISGHATLYWYQQILGQGPKLLIQFQNNGVVDDSQLPKDRFSAERLKGVDSTLKIQPAKLEDSAVYLCASRKWASGKVTDTQYFGPGTRLTVL.

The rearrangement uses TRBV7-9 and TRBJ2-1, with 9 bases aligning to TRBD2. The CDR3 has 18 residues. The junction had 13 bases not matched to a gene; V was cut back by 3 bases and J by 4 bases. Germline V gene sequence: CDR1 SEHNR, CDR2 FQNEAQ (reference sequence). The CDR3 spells CASSFDRASGTKYNEQFF. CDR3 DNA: TGTGCCAGCAGCTTCGACCGAGCTAGCGGGACCAAGTACAATGAGCAGTTCTTC.

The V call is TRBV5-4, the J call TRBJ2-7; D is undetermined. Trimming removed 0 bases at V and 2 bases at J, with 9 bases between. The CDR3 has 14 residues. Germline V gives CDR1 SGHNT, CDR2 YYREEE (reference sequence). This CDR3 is CASSLEPYTYEQYF. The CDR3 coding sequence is TGTGCCAGCAGCTTGGAGCCGTATACCTACGAGCAGTACTTC.

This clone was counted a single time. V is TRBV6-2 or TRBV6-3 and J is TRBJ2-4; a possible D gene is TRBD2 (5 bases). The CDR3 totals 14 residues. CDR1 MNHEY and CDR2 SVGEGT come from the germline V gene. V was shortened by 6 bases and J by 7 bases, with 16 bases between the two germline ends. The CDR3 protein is CASSVTRTQNIQYF. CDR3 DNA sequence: TGTGCCAGCAGCGTTACTAGGACCCAGAACATTCAGTACTTC.

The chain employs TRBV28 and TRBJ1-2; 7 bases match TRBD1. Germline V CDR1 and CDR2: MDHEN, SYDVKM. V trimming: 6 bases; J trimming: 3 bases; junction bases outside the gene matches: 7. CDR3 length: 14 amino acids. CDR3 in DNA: TGTGCCAGCAGCCGTGGACAGGTGGACTATGGCTACACCTTC. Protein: CASSRGQVDYGYTF.

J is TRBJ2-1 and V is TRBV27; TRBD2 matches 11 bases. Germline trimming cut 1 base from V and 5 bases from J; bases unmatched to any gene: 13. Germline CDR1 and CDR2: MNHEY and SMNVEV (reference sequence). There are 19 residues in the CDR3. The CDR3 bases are TGTGCCAGCAGTTTATACCACCCCCTAGCGGGAGGACAGGACAATGAGCAGTTCTTC. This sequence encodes CASSLYHPLAGGQDNEQFF.

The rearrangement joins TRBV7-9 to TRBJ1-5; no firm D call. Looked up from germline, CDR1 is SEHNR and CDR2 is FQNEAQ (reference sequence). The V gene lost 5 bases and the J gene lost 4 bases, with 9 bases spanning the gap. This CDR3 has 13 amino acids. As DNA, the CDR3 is TGTGCCAGCAGCGCGGCCGGGAATCAGCCCCAGCATTTT. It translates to CASSAAGNQPQHF.

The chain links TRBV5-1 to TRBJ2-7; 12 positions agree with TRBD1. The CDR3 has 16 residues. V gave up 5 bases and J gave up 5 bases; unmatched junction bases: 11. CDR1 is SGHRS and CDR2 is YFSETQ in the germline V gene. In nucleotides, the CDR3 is TGCGCCAGCAGTCCTGTTGGGACAGGGGGCCTCAACGAGCAGTACTTC. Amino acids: CASSPVGTGGLNEQYF.

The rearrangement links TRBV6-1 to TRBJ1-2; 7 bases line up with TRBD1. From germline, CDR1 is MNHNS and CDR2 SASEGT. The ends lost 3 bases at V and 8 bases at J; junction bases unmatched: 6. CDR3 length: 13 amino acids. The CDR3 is CASSDGRGNGYTF. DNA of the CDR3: TGTGCCAGCAGTGATGGCAGGGGGAACGGCTACACCTTC.

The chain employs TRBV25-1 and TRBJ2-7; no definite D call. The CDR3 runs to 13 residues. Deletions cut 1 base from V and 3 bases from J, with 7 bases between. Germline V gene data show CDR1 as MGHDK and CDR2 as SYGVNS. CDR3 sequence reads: CASSELGDYEQYF. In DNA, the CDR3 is TGTGCCAGCAGTGAATTGGGCGACTACGAGCAGTACTTC.

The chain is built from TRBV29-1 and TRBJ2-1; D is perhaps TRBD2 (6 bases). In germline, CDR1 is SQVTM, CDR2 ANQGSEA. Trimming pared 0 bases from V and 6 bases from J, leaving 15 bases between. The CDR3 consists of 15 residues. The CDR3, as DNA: TGCAGCGTTGAAGAAGGTGGGGTAGCGGCCAATGAGCAGTTCTTC. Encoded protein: CSVEEGGVAANEQFF.

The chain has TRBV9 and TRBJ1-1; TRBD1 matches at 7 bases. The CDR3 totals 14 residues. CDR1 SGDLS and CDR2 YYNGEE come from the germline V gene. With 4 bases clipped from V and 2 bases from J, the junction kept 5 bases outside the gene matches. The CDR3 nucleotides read TGTGCCAGCAGCTTAAGACAGGGAAACACTGAAGCTTTCTTT. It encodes CASSLRQGNTEAFF.

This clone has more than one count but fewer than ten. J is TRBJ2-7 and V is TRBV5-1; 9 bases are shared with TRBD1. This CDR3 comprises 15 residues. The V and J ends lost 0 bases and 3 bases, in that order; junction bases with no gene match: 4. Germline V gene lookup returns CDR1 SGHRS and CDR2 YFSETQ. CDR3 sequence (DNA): TGCGCCAGCAGCTTGGCCGGACAGGGGAGCTACGAGCAGTACTTC. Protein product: CASSLAGQGSYEQYF.

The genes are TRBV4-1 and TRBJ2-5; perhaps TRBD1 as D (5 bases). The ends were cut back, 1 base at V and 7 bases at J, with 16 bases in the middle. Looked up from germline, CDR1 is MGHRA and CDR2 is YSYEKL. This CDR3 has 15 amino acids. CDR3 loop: CASSQALDNFGTQYF. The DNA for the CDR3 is TGCGCCAGCAGCCAAGCCCTGGACAATTTCGGGACCCAGTACTTC.

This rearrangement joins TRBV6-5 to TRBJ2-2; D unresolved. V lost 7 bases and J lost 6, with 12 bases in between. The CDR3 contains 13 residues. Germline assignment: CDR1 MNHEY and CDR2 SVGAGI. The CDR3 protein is CASTIHSAGELFF. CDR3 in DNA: TGTGCCAGCACCATCCATTCGGCCGGGGAGCTGTTTTTT.

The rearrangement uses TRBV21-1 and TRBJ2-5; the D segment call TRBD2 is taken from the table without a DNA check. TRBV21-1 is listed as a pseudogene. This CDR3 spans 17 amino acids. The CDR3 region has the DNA TGTGCCAGCAGCAAATTTAATCCGGGAGTACCAAAAGAGACCCAGTACTTC. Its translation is CASSKFNPGVPKETQYF.

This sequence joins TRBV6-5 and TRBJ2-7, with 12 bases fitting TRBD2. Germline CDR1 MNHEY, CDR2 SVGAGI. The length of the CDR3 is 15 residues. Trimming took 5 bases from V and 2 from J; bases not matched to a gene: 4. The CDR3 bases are TGTGCCAGCAGTCCTAGCGGGAGGGCGGCCTACGAGCAGTACTTC. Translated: CASSPSGRAAYEQYF.

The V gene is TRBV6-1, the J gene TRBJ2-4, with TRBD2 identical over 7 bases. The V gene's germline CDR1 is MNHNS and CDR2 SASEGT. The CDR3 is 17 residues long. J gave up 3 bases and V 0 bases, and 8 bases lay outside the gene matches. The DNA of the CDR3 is TGTGCCAGCAGTGAAGCCGCGGGGGATTCAGGCAAAAACATTCAGTACTTC. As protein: CASSEAAGDSGKNIQYF.

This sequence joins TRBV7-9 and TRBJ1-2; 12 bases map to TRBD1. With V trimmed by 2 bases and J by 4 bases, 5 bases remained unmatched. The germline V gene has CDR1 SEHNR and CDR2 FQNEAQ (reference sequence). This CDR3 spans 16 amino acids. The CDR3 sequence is CASSLWGQGAVYGYTF. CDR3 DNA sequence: TGTGCCAGCAGCTTATGGGGACAGGGGGCTGTCTATGGCTACACCTTC.

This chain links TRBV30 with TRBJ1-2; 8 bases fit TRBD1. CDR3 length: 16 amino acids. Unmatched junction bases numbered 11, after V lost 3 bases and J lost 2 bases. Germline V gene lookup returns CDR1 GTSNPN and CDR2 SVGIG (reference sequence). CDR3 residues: CAWSAPRGQVNYGYTF. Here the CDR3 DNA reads TGTGCCTGGAGCGCGCCCCGGGGACAGGTGAACTATGGCTACACCTTC.

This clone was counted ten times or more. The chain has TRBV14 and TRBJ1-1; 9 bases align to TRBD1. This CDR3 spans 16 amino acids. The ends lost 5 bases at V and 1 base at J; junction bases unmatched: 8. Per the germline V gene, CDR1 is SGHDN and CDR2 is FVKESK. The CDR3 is CASSNRDRVTNTEAFF. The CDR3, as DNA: TGTGCCAGCAGCAACCGGGACAGGGTGACGAACACTGAAGCTTTCTTT.